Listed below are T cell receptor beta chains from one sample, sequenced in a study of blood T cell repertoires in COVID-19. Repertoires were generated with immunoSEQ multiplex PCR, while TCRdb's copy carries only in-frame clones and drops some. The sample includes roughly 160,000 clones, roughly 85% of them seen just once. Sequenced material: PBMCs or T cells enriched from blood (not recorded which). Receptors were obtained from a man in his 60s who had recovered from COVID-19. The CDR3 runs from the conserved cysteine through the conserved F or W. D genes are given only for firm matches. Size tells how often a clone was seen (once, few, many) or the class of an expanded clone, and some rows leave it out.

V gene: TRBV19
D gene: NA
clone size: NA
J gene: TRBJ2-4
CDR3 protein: CASTSLDSNIQYF
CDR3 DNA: TGTGCCAGTACCTCTTTGGACAGCAACATTCAGTACTTC

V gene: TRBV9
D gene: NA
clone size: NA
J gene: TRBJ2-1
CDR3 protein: CASSVAVGRGDNEQFF
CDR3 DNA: TGTGCCAGCAGCGTAGCCGTGGGCAGGGGTGACAATGAGCAGTTCTTC

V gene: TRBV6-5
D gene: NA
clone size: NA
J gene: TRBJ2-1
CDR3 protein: CASSSLRGYNEQFF
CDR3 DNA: TGTGCCAGCAGTTCGCTGAGGGGGTACAATGAGCAGTTCTTC

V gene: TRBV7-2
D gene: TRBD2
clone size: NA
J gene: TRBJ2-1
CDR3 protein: CASSLDLAGGRNEQFF
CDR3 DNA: TGTGCCAGCAGCTTAGACCTAGCGGGAGGCAGGAATGAGCAGTTCTTC

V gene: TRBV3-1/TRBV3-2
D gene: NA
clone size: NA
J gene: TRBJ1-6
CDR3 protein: CASSQEVANSPLHF
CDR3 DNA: TGTGCCAGCAGCCAAGAGGTGGCAAATTCACCCCTCCACTTT

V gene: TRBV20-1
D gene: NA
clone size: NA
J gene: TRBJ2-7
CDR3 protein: CSASYATAYEQYF
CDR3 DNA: TGCAGTGCTAGTTATGCGACAGCTTACGAGCAGTACTTC

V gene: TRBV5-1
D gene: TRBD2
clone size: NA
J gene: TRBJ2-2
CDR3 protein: CASQLAREAYTGELFF
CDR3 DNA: TGCGCCAGCCAGTTAGCGCGGGAGGCCTACACCGGGGAGCTGTTTTTT

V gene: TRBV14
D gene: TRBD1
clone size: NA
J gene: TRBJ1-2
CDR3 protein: CASSRAGTGNYGYTF
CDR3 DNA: TGTGCCAGCAGCCGCGCCGGGACAGGGAACTATGGCTACACCTTC

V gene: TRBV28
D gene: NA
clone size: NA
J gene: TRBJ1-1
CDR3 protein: CAITGQGTEAFF
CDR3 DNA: TGTGCGATTACAGGGCAGGGCACTGAAGCTTTCTTT

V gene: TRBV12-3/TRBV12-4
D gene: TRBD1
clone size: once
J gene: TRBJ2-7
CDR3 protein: CASSPGPGQGAYF
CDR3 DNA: TGTGCCAGCAGTCCGGGTCCGGGACAGGGGGCTTACTTC

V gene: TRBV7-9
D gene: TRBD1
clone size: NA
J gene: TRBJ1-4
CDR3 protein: CASRDGGWTGEREKLFF
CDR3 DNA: TGTGCCAGCAGGGATGGGGGATGGACAGGGGAGAGAGAAAAACTGTTTTTT

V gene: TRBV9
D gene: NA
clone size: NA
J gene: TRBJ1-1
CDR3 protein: CASSVAVSGRLGAFF
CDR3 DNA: TGTGCCAGCAGCGTAGCGGTCTCGGGGAGGCTCGGAGCTTTCTTT

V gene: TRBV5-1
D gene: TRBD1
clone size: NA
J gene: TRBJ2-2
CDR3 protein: CASRKGTENTGELFF
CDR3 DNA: TGCGCCAGCAGGAAGGGGACAGAGAACACCGGGGAGCTGTTTTTT

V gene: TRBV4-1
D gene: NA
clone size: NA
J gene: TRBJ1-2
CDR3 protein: CASSQAGAGGYTF
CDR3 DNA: TGCGCCAGCAGCCAAGCAGGGGCAGGTGGCTACACCTTC

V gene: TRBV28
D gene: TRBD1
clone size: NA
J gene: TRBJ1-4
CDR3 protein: CASRTRDSANEKLFF
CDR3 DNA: TGTGCCAGCAGGACCCGGGACAGCGCTAATGAAAAACTGTTTTTT

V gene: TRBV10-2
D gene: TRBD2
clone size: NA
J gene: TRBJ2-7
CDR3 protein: CASSTGGSYEQYF
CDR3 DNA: TGCGCCAGCAGTACGGGAGGGAGCTACGAGCAGTACTTC

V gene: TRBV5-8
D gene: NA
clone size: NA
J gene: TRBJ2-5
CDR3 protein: CASAIGQGQETQYF
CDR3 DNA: TGTGCCAGCGCTATTGGGCAGGGCCAAGAGACCCAGTACTTC

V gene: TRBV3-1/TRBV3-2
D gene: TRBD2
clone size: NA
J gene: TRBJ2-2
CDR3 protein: CASSPRTSVTGELFF
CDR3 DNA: TGTGCCAGCAGCCCCCGGACTAGCGTCACCGGGGAGCTGTTTTTT

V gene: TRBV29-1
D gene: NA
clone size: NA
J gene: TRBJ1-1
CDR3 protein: CSVAWQGRTEAFF
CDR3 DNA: TGCAGCGTTGCCTGGCAGGGGAGAACTGAAGCTTTCTTT

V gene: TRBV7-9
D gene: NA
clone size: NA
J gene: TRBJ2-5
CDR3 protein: CASSPRTAQETQYF
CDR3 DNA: TGTGCCAGCAGCCCTCGGACAGCCCAAGAGACCCAGTACTTC

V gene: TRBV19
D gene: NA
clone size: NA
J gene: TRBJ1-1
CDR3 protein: CASRPRGQPQPKNTEAFF
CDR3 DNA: TGTGCCAGTAGGCCGCGAGGCCAGCCCCAACCGAAGAACACTGAAGCTTTCTTT

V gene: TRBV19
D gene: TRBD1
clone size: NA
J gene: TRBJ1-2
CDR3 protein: CASMTGGANYGYTF
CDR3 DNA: TGTGCCAGTATGACAGGGGGAGCTAACTATGGCTACACCTTC

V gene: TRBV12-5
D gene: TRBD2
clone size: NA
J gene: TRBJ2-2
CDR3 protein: CASGLTWRGSTGELFF
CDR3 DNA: TGTGCTAGTGGTTTGACCTGGCGGGGGAGCACCGGGGAGCTGTTTTTT

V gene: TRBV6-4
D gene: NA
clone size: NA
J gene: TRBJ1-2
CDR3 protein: CASSDSWSTYRHSYTF
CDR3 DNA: TGTGCCAGCAGTGACTCCTGGTCCACATACCGTCATAGCTACACCTTC

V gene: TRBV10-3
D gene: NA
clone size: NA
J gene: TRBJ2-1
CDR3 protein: CAISDPLLADTYNEQFF
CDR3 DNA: TGTGCCATCAGTGACCCTCTCTTAGCGGATACCTACAATGAGCAGTTCTTC

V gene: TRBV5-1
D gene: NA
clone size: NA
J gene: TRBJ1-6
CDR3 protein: CASAKASNSPLHF
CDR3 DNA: TGCGCCAGCGCCAAGGCTAGTAATTCACCCCTCCACTTT

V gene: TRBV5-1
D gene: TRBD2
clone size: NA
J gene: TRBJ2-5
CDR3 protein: CASSRGLAGSQETQYF
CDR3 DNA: TGCGCCAGCAGCCGGGGACTAGCGGGATCTCAAGAGACCCAGTACTTC

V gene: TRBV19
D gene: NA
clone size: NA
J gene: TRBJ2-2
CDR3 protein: CASRAQNTGELFF
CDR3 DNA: TGTGCCAGTAGGGCACAGAACACCGGGGAGCTGTTTTTT

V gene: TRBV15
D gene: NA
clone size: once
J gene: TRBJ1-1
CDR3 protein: CATSEGRGNTEAFF
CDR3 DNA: TGTGCCACCAGCGAGGGCAGGGGGAACACTGAAGCTTTCTTT

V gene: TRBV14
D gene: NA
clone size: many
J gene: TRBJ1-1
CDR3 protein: CASSQLMNTEAFF
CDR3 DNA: TGTGCCAGCAGCCAACTTATGAACACTGAAGCTTTCTTT

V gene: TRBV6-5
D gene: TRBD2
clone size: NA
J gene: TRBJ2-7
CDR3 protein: CASSPSGSRREQYF
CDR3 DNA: TGTGCCAGCAGTCCTAGCGGGAGTCGTCGAGAGCAGTACTTC

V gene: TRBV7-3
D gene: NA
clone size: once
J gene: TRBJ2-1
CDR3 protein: CASSPPGRGDEQFF
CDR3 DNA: TGTGCCAGCAGCCCTCCCGGGCGGGGAGATGAGCAGTTCTTC

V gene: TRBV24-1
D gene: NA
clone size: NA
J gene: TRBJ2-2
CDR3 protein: CATSERGGNTGELFF
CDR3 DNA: TGTGCCACCAGTGAAAGGGGGGGGAACACCGGGGAGCTGTTTTTT

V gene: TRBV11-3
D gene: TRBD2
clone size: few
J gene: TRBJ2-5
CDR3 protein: CASSLYPCWARGEVGETQYF
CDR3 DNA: TGTGCCAGCAGCTTATACCCTTGTTGGGCTCGGGGGGAGGTAGGGGAGACCCAGTACTTC

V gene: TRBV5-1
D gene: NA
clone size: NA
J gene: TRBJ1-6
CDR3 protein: CASSTDSNSPLHF
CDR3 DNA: TGCGCCAGCAGCACGGACAGCAATTCACCCCTCCACTTT

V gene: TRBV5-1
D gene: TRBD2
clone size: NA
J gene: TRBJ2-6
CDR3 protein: CASSSPSTGTSVPSGANVLTF
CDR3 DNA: TGCGCCAGCAGCTCGCCTTCGACCGGGACTAGCGTGCCCTCTGGGGCCAACGTCCTGACTTTC

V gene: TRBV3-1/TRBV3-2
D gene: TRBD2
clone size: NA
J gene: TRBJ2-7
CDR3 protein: CASSQDSLGLFSGRAWEQYF
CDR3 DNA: TGTGCCAGCAGCCAAGATTCGTTGGGCCTGTTTAGCGGGAGGGCCTGGGAGCAGTACTTC

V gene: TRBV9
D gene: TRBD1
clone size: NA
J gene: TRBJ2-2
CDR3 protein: CASSVGQGNTGELFF
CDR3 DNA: TGTGCCAGCAGCGTAGGACAGGGTAACACCGGGGAGCTGTTTTTT

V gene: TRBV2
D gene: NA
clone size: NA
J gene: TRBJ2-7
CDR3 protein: CASSDPAGRSYEQYF
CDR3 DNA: TGTGCCAGCAGTGATCCGGCGGGTCGGTCCTACGAGCAGTACTTC

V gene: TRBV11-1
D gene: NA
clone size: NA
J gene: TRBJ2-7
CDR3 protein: CASSLEGDYYEQYF
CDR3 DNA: TGTGCCAGCAGCTTAGAGGGTGACTACTACGAGCAGTACTTC

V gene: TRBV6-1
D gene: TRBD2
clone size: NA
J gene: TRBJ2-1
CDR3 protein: CASSEQAGGLRNEQFF
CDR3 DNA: TGTGCCAGCAGTGAACAGGCGGGGGGGCTTAGGAATGAGCAGTTCTTC

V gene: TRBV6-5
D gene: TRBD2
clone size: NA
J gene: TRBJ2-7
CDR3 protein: CASSPGGEQYF
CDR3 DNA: TGTGCCAGCAGCCCGGGGGGCGAGCAGTACTTC

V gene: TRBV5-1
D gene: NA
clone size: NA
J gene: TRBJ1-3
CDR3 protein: CASSLSQASGNTIYF
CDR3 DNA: TGCGCCAGCAGCTTGAGCCAGGCCTCTGGAAACACCATATATTTT

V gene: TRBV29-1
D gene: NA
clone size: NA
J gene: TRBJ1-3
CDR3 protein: CSVESGLRNTIYF
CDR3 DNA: TGCAGCGTTGAAAGCGGACTTCGAAACACCATATATTTT

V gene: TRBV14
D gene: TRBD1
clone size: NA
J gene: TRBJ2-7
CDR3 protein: CASSQNEGTGGAEQYF
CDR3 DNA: TGTGCCAGCAGCCAAAACGAAGGGACAGGGGGCGCCGAGCAGTACTTC

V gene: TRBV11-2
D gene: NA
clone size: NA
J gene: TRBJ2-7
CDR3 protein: CASSLESSGLYEQYF
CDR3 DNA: TGTGCCAGCAGCTTAGAAAGCTCCGGTCTTTACGAGCAGTACTTC

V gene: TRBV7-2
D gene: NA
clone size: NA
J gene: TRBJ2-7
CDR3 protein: CASSLAWANEQYF
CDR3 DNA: TGTGCCAGCAGCTTAGCCTGGGCAAACGAGCAGTACTTC

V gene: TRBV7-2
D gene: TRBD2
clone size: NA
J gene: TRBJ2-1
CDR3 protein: CASSLAGGAYNEQFF
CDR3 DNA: TGTGCCAGCAGCTTAGCCGGGGGGGCCTACAATGAGCAGTTCTTC

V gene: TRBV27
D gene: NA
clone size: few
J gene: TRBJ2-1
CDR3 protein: CASSSSDEQFF
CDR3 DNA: TGTGCCAGCAGTTCGAGTGATGAGCAGTTCTTC

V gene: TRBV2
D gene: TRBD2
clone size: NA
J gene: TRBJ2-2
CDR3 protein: CASSVGAGHTGELFF
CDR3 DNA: TGTGCCAGCAGTGTGGGAGCGGGACACACCGGGGAGCTGTTTTTT

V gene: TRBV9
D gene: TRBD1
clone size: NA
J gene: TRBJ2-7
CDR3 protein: CASSVGPRQGLYEQYF
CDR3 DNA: TGTGCCAGCAGCGTAGGACCCAGACAGGGGCTCTACGAGCAGTACTTC

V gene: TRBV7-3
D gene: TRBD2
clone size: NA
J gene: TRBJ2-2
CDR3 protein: CASRAGTSGTYGELFF
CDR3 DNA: TGTGCCAGCAGGGCGGGGACTAGCGGGACATACGGGGAGCTGTTTTTT

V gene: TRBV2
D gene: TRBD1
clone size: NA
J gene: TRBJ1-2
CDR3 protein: CASRDRWSYGYTF
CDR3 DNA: TGTGCCAGCAGGGACAGGTGGTCCTATGGCTACACCTTC

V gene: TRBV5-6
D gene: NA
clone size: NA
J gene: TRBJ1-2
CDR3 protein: CASSPGQSYGYTF
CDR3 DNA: TGTGCCAGCAGCCCTGGACAGAGCTATGGCTACACCTTC